What follows are 10 T cell receptor beta chains derived from one specimen sequenced in a study of early T cells in non-severe SARS-CoV-2 infection. TCRdb re-analysed the 5' RACE reads in MiXCR, keeping a single row per CDR3 protein. The data hold 20,000 to 30,000 distinct CDR3 sequences, with approximately 3.9% observed a single time. Sequencing was carried out using whole blood. The receptors here all came from an adult who was a healthcare worker with PCR-confirmed SARS-CoV-2 infection or an uninfected control (not recorded which).

The chain employs TRBV20-1 and TRBJ2-1, with TRBD2 identical over 11 bases. The CDR3 totals 15 residues. Germline values: CDR1 DFQATT, CDR2 SNEGSKA (reference sequence). V was clipped by 0 bases and J by 7 bases; unmatched bases: 5. The CDR3 region has the DNA TGCAGTGCTAGAGATCCACTAGCGGGAGCAAATGAGCAGTTCTTC. Protein: CSARDPLAGANEQFF.

In this sample, this clonotype turned up many times. V is TRBV28 and J is TRBJ2-7; TRBD1 is a possible D gene (5 bases). From germline, CDR1 is MDHEN and CDR2 SYDVKM. The CDR3 has 15 amino acids. Trimming pared 10 bases from V and 7 bases from J, leaving 26 bases between. In nucleotides, the CDR3 is TGTGCCACCCTCCTTACGGGTAGTAGGGGTGGGGAGCAGTACTTC. Translation gives CATLLTGSRGGEQYF.

In its sample, this clonotype was seen many times. This chain links TRBV19 with TRBJ2-1; TRBD1 agrees at 11 bases. The CDR3 is 15 residues long. Germline CDR1 LNHDA, CDR2 SQIVND (reference sequence). V shed 6 bases, J shed 8 bases, and the junction held 9 bases outside the gene matches. The DNA for the CDR3 is TGTGCCAGTAGCGCGGACAGGGGGCTGGCCGATGAGCAGTTCTTC. This sequence encodes CASSADRGLADEQFF. The whole variable domain, remainder taken from reference TRBV19 and TRBJ2-1, is DGGITQSPKYLFRKEGQNVTLSCEQNLNHDAMYWYRQDPGQGLRLIYYSQIVNDFQKGDIAEGYSVSREKKESFPLTVTSAQKNPTAFYLCASSADRGLADEQFFGPGTRLTVL.

The V and J genes are TRBV28 and TRBJ2-1; tentatively, D is TRBD2 (5 bases). Trimming pared 6 bases from V and 6 bases from J, leaving 12 bases between. This CDR3 contains 13 residues. From germline, CDR1 is MDHEN and CDR2 SYDVKM. The CDR3: CASSSRRSNEQFF. DNA of the CDR3: TGTGCCAGCAGCTCACGGAGGAGCAATGAGCAGTTCTTC.

Ten or more counts support this clonotype. J is TRBJ2-7 and V is TRBV5-1; D is ambiguous. The CDR3 has 11 amino acids. The germline gives CDR1 SGHRS, CDR2 YFSETQ. V was cut by 8 bases and J by 3 bases, with 9 bases left in between. The chain's CDR3 is CARLGNYEQYF. The CDR3 DNA reads TGCGCCAGGCTGGGGAACTACGAGCAGTACTTC.

This clonotype was counted ten times or more. This chain links TRBV28 with TRBJ1-6; D may be TRBD1 (6 bases). V was shortened by 6 bases and J by 8 bases, with 26 bases between the two germline ends. The CDR3 is made up of 18 amino acids. The germline gives CDR1 MDHEN, CDR2 SYDVKM. DNA for the CDR3: TGTGCCAGCAGACCCCGGAGGAGCGGGGGGCTTAAAGATTCACCCCTCCACTTT. It specifies CASRPRRSGGLKDSPLHF.

Comments on this clonotype: A much larger clone differs by one base, so this may be a read error. The chain links TRBV28 to TRBJ2-3; no definite D call. CDR3 length: 11 residues. V gave up 5 bases and J gave up 5 bases, with 5 bases separating them. Germline loops: CDR1 MDHEN, CDR2 SYDVKM. The CDR3 DNA reads TGTGCCAGCAGTCGTCAAGATACGCAGTATTTT. This codes for CASSRQDTQYF.

The table lists this clonotype with many counts. The CDR3 spells CASSPSSGGTEAFF. The CDR3 coding sequence is TGTGCCAGCTCACCCTCCTCGGGAGGCACTGAAGCTTTCTTT. The chain has TRBV18 and TRBJ1-1; D is uncertain. Germline V CDR1 and CDR2: KGHSH, LQKENI. Deletions cut 3 bases from V and 4 bases from J, with 12 bases between. The CDR3 consists of 14 residues.

This clonotype was counted many times. The V call is TRBV2, the J call TRBJ2-7; D remains ambiguous. CDR3 length: 11 amino acids. Trimming stripped 4 bases from V and 3 bases from J, with 4 bases between. Germline CDR1 SNHLY, CDR2 FYNNEI. CDR3 DNA: TGTGCCAGCAGTGTCCACTACGAGCAGTACTTC. Translated: CASSVHYEQYF. Complete variable domain (other parts from reference TRBV2 and TRBJ2-7): EPEVTQTPSHQVTQMGQEVILRCVPISNHLYFYWYRQILGQKVEFLVSFYNNEISEKSEIFDDQFSVERPDGSNFTLKIRSTKLEDSAMYFCASSVHYEQYFGPGTRLTVT.

At least ten counts were recorded for this clonotype. The chain recombines TRBV28 with TRBJ2-2, with D hard to call. The V gene's germline CDR1 is MDHEN and CDR2 SYDVKM. The CDR3 runs to 16 residues. V was pared by 4 bases and J by 4 bases, with 16 bases between. CDR3 nucleotides: TGTGCCAGCAGTTCGTACCGGACGTCTACCACCGGGGAGCTGTTTTTT. Translating gives CASSSYRTSTTGELFF.